A single sample gave rise to the 20 T cell receptor beta chains below, sequenced in a study of T cell changes during pregnancy in multiple sclerosis. Data came from immunoSEQ multiplex PCR; TCRdb stores just in-frame clones and leaves some out. The repertoire includes tens of thousands of clones, roughly nine tenths of them detected once, and approximately 3.4% sits in the top ten. This sample comprised peripheral blood, obtained before pregnancy. These receptors were taken from a female donor with multiple sclerosis, enrolled in a pregnancy study.

The rearrangement uses TRBV10-3 and TRBJ1-5, with D possibly TRBD1 on 5 matching bases. Per the germline V gene, CDR1 is ENHRY and CDR2 is SYGVKD. CDR3 length equals 15 residues. With 3 bases removed from V and 4 bases from J, the gap between germline ends came to 13 bases. The CDR3 DNA sequence: TGTGCCATCAGTGAAACCTTGGGGGGAAATCAGCCCCAGCATTTT. It yields the protein CAISETLGGNQPQHF.

This clone was seen a single time. V gene TRBV14 combines with J gene TRBJ2-1; weak D call: TRBD2 (6 bases). This CDR3 comprises 16 residues. The germline V gene encodes CDR1 SGHDN and CDR2 FVKESK. The V and J ends lost 1 base and 8 bases respectively, with 18 bases between them. CDR3 region: CASSQGGGIYLYEQFF. CDR3 nucleotides: TGTGCCAGCAGCCAAGGCGGCGGGATCTATTTATATGAGCAGTTCTTC.

The chain uses TRBV9 and TRBJ2-3, with TRBD2 matching 8 bases. The CDR3 is 16 residues long. Germline-derived CDR1 and CDR2 are SGDLS and YYNGEE. The junction had 6 bases not matched to a gene; V was cut back by 1 base and J by 2 bases. The CDR3 protein is CASSVSTGRATDTQYF. CDR3 DNA sequence: TGTGCCAGCAGCGTAAGCACCGGGAGGGCCACAGATACGCAGTATTTT.

The rearrangement joins TRBV9 to TRBJ2-5; D might be TRBD1 (6 bases). There are 14 residues in the CDR3. Germline assignment: CDR1 SGDLS and CDR2 YYNGEE. Trimming removed 4 bases at V and 4 bases at J, with 14 bases between. In DNA, the CDR3 is TGTGCCAGCAGCCCCCAGGGACAAGGAGAGACCCAGTACTTC. It encodes CASSPQGQGETQYF.

This chain links TRBV6-1 with TRBJ2-7; TRBD2 aligns across 7 bases. The ends lost 1 base at V and 0 bases at J; junction bases unmatched: 6. The germline V gene has CDR1 MNHNS and CDR2 SASEGT. CDR3 length equals 16 residues. The CDR3 DNA reads as TGTGCCAGCAGTGAAGGGGTACTAGCGCGCTCCTACGAGCAGTACTTC. This codes for CASSEGVLARSYEQYF.

The chain couples TRBV11-3 to TRBJ2-5; tentatively, D is TRBD1 (5 bases). The germline CDR1 and CDR2 sequences are SGHNT and YENEEA. V was pared by 4 bases and J by 0 bases, with 9 bases between. The CDR3 totals 14 residues. The CDR3 is CASSSPGNQETQYF. In nucleotides, the CDR3 is TGTGCCAGCAGCTCGCCAGGGAACCAAGAGACCCAGTACTTC.

This chain uses TRBV5-1 with TRBJ2-2, with TRBD2 matching 8 bases. CDR3 length: 15 residues. From germline, CDR1 is SGHRS and CDR2 YFSETQ. Trimming at V came to 4 bases and at J to 4 bases, leaving 6 bases not matched to a gene. CDR3 DNA sequence: TGCGCCAGCAGCCTCGGACTAGCCGGCACCGGGGAGCTGTTTTTT. This encodes CASSLGLAGTGELFF. The full variable domain, completed using reference TRBV5-1 and TRBJ2-2, is KAGVTQTPRYLIKTRGQQVTLSCSPISGHRSVSWYQQTPGQGLQFLFEYFSETQRNKGNFPGRFSGRQFSNSRSEMNVSTLELGDSALYLCASSLGLAGTGELFFGEGSRLTVL.

The CDR3 nucleotides are TGTGCCAGCAGCTTGTGGATAGGCAGGGGGACCTACGAGCAGTACTTC. Its translation: CASSLWIGRGTYEQYF. The chain recombines TRBV5-6 with TRBJ2-7; 7 bases match TRBD1. In germline, CDR1 is SGHDT, CDR2 YYEEEE. V dropped 1 base and J dropped 2; count of bases not matched to a gene: 9. CDR3 size: 16 residues. The whole variable domain, filled in from reference TRBV5-6 and TRBJ2-7, reads DAGVTQSPTHLIKTRGQQVTLRCSPKSGHDTVSWYQQALGQGPQFIFQYYEEEERQRGNFPDRFSGHQFPNYSSELNVNALLLGDSALYLCASSLWIGRGTYEQYFGPGTRLTVT.

The chain combines TRBV6-6 with TRBJ2-7; perhaps TRBD1 as D (6 bases). The CDR3 contains 13 residues. Germline assignment: CDR1 MNHNY and CDR2 SVGAGI (reference sequence). Trimming took 6 bases from V and 6 from J, leaving 15 bases between them. The CDR3 here is CASSRDNLSEQYF. DNA of the CDR3: TGTGCCAGCAGCCGGGACAATCTTTCCGAGCAGTACTTC.

The chain links TRBV4-1 to TRBJ2-7, with D possibly matching TRBD2 (5 bases). V was shortened by 3 bases and J by 4 bases, with 13 bases between the two germline ends. CDR1 and CDR2 from the germline V gene are MGHRA and YSYEKL. CDR3 size: 14 residues. The CDR3, as DNA: TGCGCCAGCAGCCACCCCCCCCGGGGTTACGAGCAGTACTTC. It translates to CASSHPPRGYEQYF.

The V gene is TRBV7-9, the J gene TRBJ1-5; no clear D. The V and J ends lost 1 base and 0 bases respectively, with 13 bases between them. The germline V gene encodes CDR1 SEHNR and CDR2 FQNEAQ (reference sequence). CDR3 length: 17 residues. Written as DNA, the CDR3 is TGTGCCAGCAGCTTAGGAACGACGGAGTATAGCAATCAGCCCCAGCATTTT. This codes for CASSLGTTEYSNQPQHF.

The gene calls are TRBV4-1 and TRBJ1-4, with D possibly TRBD1 on 5 matching bases. Germline V CDR1 and CDR2: MGHRA, YSYEKL. V lost 3 bases and J lost 0, with 17 bases in between. The CDR3 loop spans 18 amino acids. CDR3 sequence: CASSHATTGVATNEKLFF. The DNA for the CDR3 is TGCGCCAGCAGCCACGCGACAACGGGGGTTGCAACTAATGAAAAACTGTTTTTT.

J is TRBJ2-7 and V is TRBV7-9; no clear D. The CDR3 extends over 13 amino acids. Germline loops: CDR1 SEHNR, CDR2 FQNEAQ (reference sequence). The V gene lost 5 bases and the J gene lost 4 bases, with 12 bases spanning the gap. CDR3 bases: TGTGCCAGCAGCCAGATGACTGGGTACGAGCAGTACTTC. Protein sequence: CASSQMTGYEQYF.

The chain recombines TRBV7-2 with TRBJ2-1; TRBD2 matches 12 bases. Germline CDR1 and CDR2: SGHTA and FQGNSA. The junction had 9 bases not matched to a gene; V was cut back by 3 bases and J by 6 bases. The CDR3 is 17 residues long. In DNA, the CDR3 is TGTGCCAGCAGCTTCAACTACGGACTAGCGGGACTCAATGAGCAGTTCTTC. It specifies CASSFNYGLAGLNEQFF.

The CDR3 DNA reads as TGTGCCTGGAGTATGTCAGGGAACACTGAAGCTTTCTTT. Amino acids: CAWSMSGNTEAFF. This chain connects TRBV30 to TRBJ1-1; no clear D. V lost 2 bases and J 1 base, leaving 8 bases between the germline ends. Germline lookup yields CDR1 GTSNPN and CDR2 SVGIG (reference sequence). This CDR3 contains 13 residues.

This rearrangement joins TRBV4-3 to TRBJ2-6, with TRBD1 matching over 7 bases. The ends lost 1 base at V and 0 bases at J; junction bases unmatched: 9. This CDR3 spans 19 amino acids. In germline, CDR1 is LGHNA, CDR2 YSLEER. This chain's CDR3 is CASSQGIRTGNSGANVLTF. CDR3 coding DNA: TGCGCCAGCAGCCAAGGAATACGGACAGGAAACTCTGGGGCCAACGTCCTGACTTTC.

J is TRBJ2-1 and V is TRBV7-3; TRBD2 is a possible D gene (6 bases). The V and J ends lost 5 bases and 4 bases respectively, with 24 bases between them. Germline-derived CDR1 and CDR2 are SGHTA and FQGTGA. The CDR3 is made up of 18 amino acids. The CDR3 coding sequence is TGTGCCAGCAGCCCAAGTGGGAGCGGGCAGGGCTTATACAATGAGCAGTTCTTC. Translation gives CASSPSGSGQGLYNEQFF.

This chain joins TRBV6-5 and TRBJ1-1, with D possibly being TRBD1 (5 bases). The V gene lost 0 bases and the J gene lost 12 bases, with 11 bases spanning the gap. Germline assignment: CDR1 MNHEY and CDR2 SVGAGI. This CDR3 comprises 12 residues. The CDR3 coding sequence is TGTGCCAGCAGTTACTCGCGACAGCCGACTTTCTTT. Encoded protein: CASSYSRQPTFF.

The CDR3 DNA reads as TGCAGCGTTGGAAGAGGTGGCGGAGGTGAAGCTTTCTTT. Translation: CSVGRGGGGEAFF. The chain links TRBV29-1 to TRBJ1-1; D ambiguous. CDR3 length equals 13 residues. Looked up from germline, CDR1 is SQVTM and CDR2 is ANQGSEA. Deletions cut 4 bases from V and 7 bases from J, with 16 bases between. The variable domain in full, completed from reference TRBV29-1 and TRBJ1-1, reads SAVISQKPSRDICQRGTSLTIQCQVDSQVTMMFWYRQQPGQSLTLIATANQGSEATYESGFVIDKFPISRPNLTFSTLTVSNMSPEDSSIYLCSVGRGGGGEAFFGQGTRLTVV.

The rearrangement uses TRBV6-1 and TRBJ2-7, with TRBD2 identical over 8 bases. CDR3 length: 17 amino acids. Trimming removed 2 bases from V and 2 bases from J; junction bases left unmatched: 11. Per the germline V gene, CDR1 is MNHNS and CDR2 is SASEGT. The CDR3: CASSEPARAGGAYEQYF. The CDR3 nucleotides read TGTGCCAGCAGTGAACCTGCGAGGGCGGGAGGAGCCTACGAGCAGTACTTC.